These T cell receptor beta chains were read from a single sample in a study of blood T cell repertoires in COVID-19. The repertoire was sequenced with immunoSEQ multiplex PCR; TCRdb's copy has only in-frame clones and lacks some. The sample holds 180,000 or so clones; over 80% are singletons and the top ten take around 6.3%. The specimen was peripheral blood. These receptors originate from a woman between 40 and 50 years old with COVID-19, enrolled during active disease. CDR3s include the opening cysteine and the closing phenylalanine or tryptophan. D genes are given only for firm matches. Clone sizes are given selectively: once, few, many, or a class where the clone is expanded.

clone_size	d_call	v_call	j_call	cdr3_nt	cdr3_aa
.	.	TRBV24-1	TRBJ1-2	TGTGCCACCAGTGATTTAATACGGAACTATGGCTACACCTTC	CATSDLIRNYGYTF
.	.	TRBV7-8	TRBJ1-2	TGTGCCAGCAGCTTAGACTCCTATGGCTACACCTTC	CASSLDSYGYTF
.	TRBD1	TRBV2	TRBJ1-2	TGTGCCAGCAGAGGACAGGAGCATGGCTACACCTTC	CASRGQEHGYTF
few	.	TRBV27	TRBJ1-2	TGTGCCAGCAAGCTGCTGGGAGGAAGGTATGGCTACACCTTC	CASKLLGGRYGYTF
few	TRBD1	TRBV7-6	TRBJ2-2	TGTGCCAGCAGCTTAGTTCGGTCCGGACAGGGCTTCACCGGGGAGCTGTTTTTT	CASSLVRSGQGFTGELFF
.	TRBD1	TRBV6-1	TRBJ1-2	TGTGCCAGCAGTGAGACAGGGACCTATGGCTACACCTTC	CASSETGTYGYTF
many	TRBD2	TRBV29-1	TRBJ2-3	TGCAGCGGGGACCGCGGGAGCAAGCCGGATACGCAGTATTTT	CSGDRGSKPDTQYF
.	.	TRBV19	TRBJ1-5	TGTGCCAGTAGTAGTGGGCTATTAGCCCAGCATTTT	CASSSGLLAQHF
.	.	TRBV9	TRBJ1-2	TGTGCCAGCAGCGTACAGGGCCGAGGGGGCTATGGCTACACCTTC	CASSVQGRGGYGYTF
few	.	TRBV2	TRBJ1-5	TGTGCCAGCAGTGTCGGGGGTAGCAATCAGCCCCAGCATTTT	CASSVGGSNQPQHF
.	TRBD2	TRBV10-1	TRBJ2-1	TGCGCCAGCAGTGGTATTACTAGCGGGAGTAGTGAGCAGTTCTTC	CASSGITSGSSEQFF
.	TRBD1	TRBV2	TRBJ2-1	TGTGCCAGCAGTGAAGAAAGGGGGCCCAATGAGCAGTTCTTC	CASSEERGPNEQFF
.	TRBD2	TRBV5-4	TRBJ2-7	TGTGCCAGCAGCTTCAGCGGGGGGACCTACGAGCAGTACTTC	CASSFSGGTYEQYF
.	.	TRBV10-3	TRBJ2-7	TGTGCCGTTAGCGGTTCCCGCTACGAGCAGTACTTC	CAVSGSRYEQYF
.	.	TRBV9	TRBJ1-4	TGTGCCAGCAACATCGGGGTCAGAGGCGAAAAACTGTTTTTT	CASNIGVRGEKLFF
.	TRBD1	TRBV24-1	TRBJ1-2	TGTGCCACCAGTGATTTGGGAAGGGACAGTTCTAACTATGGCTACACCTTC	CATSDLGRDSSNYGYTF
.	.	TRBV6-5	TRBJ1-1	TGTGCCACCGCCCCGACGGCGGGGAACACTGAAGCTTTCTTT	CATAPTAGNTEAFF
.	TRBD1	TRBV11-1	TRBJ2-7	TGTGCCAGCAGCTTAAGACAGGGGGGCGAGCAGTACTTC	CASSLRQGGEQYF
.	.	TRBV3-1/TRBV3-2	TRBJ2-1	TGTGCCAGCAGCCGGCGGGGGCCTTACAATGAGCAGTTCTTC	CASSRRGPYNEQFF
.	.	TRBV15	TRBJ2-3	TGTGCCACCAGCAGAGATGTCCCCCGGGATACGCAGTATTTT	CATSRDVPRDTQYF
.	TRBD1	TRBV5-1	TRBJ1-2	TGCGCCAGCAGCTGGGACAGCTATGGCTACACCTTC	CASSWDSYGYTF
.	.	TRBV14	TRBJ1-2	TGTGCCAGCAGCCAAGCGTCCAGGGGTCGTGGCTACACCTTC	CASSQASRGRGYTF
.	.	TRBV5-1	TRBJ1-6	TGCGCCAGCAGCCCGCGACAGGCGCCCGTACTTTCACCCCTCCACTTT	CASSPRQAPVLSPLHF
.	.	TRBV29-1	TRBJ1-1	TGCAGCGTTGTGACACTTAACACTGAAGCTTTCTTT	CSVVTLNTEAFF
.	TRBD1	TRBV11-2	TRBJ1-6	TGTGCCAGCAGCTCTGGGACAGGGGGTTCACCCCTCCACTTT	CASSSGTGGSPLHF
.	.	TRBV13	TRBJ2-7	TGTGCCAGCTTTGAAGCTAGCGTTTCCTACGAGCAGTACTTC	CASFEASVSYEQYF
.	.	TRBV19	TRBJ1-3	TGTGCCAGTAGTCCAAGGGTCCGTAGCGGAACTGGAAACACCATATATTTT	CASSPRVRSGTGNTIYF
.	.	TRBV25-1	TRBJ1-6	TGTGCCACTTCGACCGACAGGAGCTCCTATAATTCACCCCTCCACTTT	CATSTDRSSYNSPLHF
once	.	TRBV27	TRBJ2-1	TGTGCCAGCAGTTTAATCGGCGGGAAGTCCTACAATGAGCAGTTCTTC	CASSLIGGKSYNEQFF
.	.	TRBV11-1	TRBJ2-2	TGTGCCAGCAGCTTAGGAGGGCCTTCCGGGGAGCTGTTTTTT	CASSLGGPSGELFF
.	TRBD2	TRBV6-5	TRBJ2-7	TGTGCCAGCAGGAGGGGACTAGCGGGAAACTACGAGCAGTACTTC	CASRRGLAGNYEQYF
.	TRBD2	TRBV7-6	TRBJ2-1	TGTGCCAGCAGCACCGGGACTAGCGGATACAATGAGCAGTTCTTC	CASSTGTSGYNEQFF
.	.	TRBV19	TRBJ2-3	TGTGCCAGTAGCCACTCTTCTCGAGCTAGCACAGATACGCAGTATTTT	CASSHSSRASTDTQYF
.	TRBD2	TRBV4-1	TRBJ2-2	TGCGCCAGCAGCCAATCCTCTAGCGGGGGCCAGGGCGGGGAGCTGTTTTTT	CASSQSSSGGQGGELFF
.	TRBD2	TRBV27	TRBJ2-1	TGTGCCAGCCGACTAGCGGCTGATTACAATGAGCAGTTCTTC	CASRLAADYNEQFF
.	TRBD1	TRBV19	TRBJ1-2	TGTGCCAGTCATACCAGGGACAGGGGCGTTGGCTATGGCTACACCTTC	CASHTRDRGVGYGYTF
.	.	TRBV29-1	TRBJ1-2	TGCAGCGTTGAAGATACAGTCGACTATGGCTACACCTTC	CSVEDTVDYGYTF
.	TRBD2	TRBV7-9	TRBJ2-1	TGTGCCACGGCGAGCGGGAGGGCAAGAAATGAGCAGTTCTTC	CATASGRARNEQFF
.	.	TRBV19	TRBJ1-2	TGTGCCAGTAGTAAGTCCAGGGTTCTTGGCTACACCTTC	CASSKSRVLGYTF
.	.	TRBV28	TRBJ1-6	TGTGCCAGCAGTTCCTCGCCGGGAGGCAATTCACCCCTCCACTTT	CASSSSPGGNSPLHF
few	TRBD1	TRBV27	TRBJ1-1	TGTGCCAGCATGGACAGGGATGCCGCCGAAGCTTTCTTT	CASMDRDAAEAFF
.	.	TRBV28	TRBJ1-1	TGTGCCAGCAGCTTCTTGAACACTGAAGCTTTCTTT	CASSFLNTEAFF
.	.	TRBV7-8	TRBJ1-2	TGTGCCAGCAGCCCGAGACAGACTGGGGCCGAGGGCTACACCTTC	CASSPRQTGAEGYTF
.	TRBD1	TRBV5-1	TRBJ2-7	TGCGCCAGCAGCTCCAAGGGACAGAGCTCCTACGAGCAGTACTTC	CASSSKGQSSYEQYF
.	.	TRBV28	TRBJ1-5	TGTGCCGGCTGGGGCAGGGCAGGTCAGCCCCAGCATTTT	CAGWGRAGQPQHF
.	TRBD1	TRBV19	TRBJ1-1	TGTGCCAGTAGTATCGATAGGACAGGGCGCACTGAAGCTTTCTTT	CASSIDRTGRTEAFF
.	.	TRBV7-6	TRBJ1-1	TGTGCCAGCAGCGAGCAACAGGGTTATAAAGCTTTCTTT	CASSEQQGYKAFF
.	TRBD1	TRBV27	TRBJ1-1	TGTGCCAGCAGTTTACAGGGGGAGTCTGAAGCTTTCTTT	CASSLQGESEAFF
.	.	TRBV9	TRBJ2-3	TGTGCCAGCAGCGTAGAGGGGGGCACAGATACGCAGTATTTT	CASSVEGGTDTQYF
.	.	TRBV3-1/TRBV3-2	TRBJ1-5	TGTGCCAGCAGCCAAGAGATCGGGGGGGCCGGCCAGCCCCAGCATTTT	CASSQEIGGAGQPQHF
once	.	TRBV7-3	TRBJ2-1	TGTGCCAGCAGCTCCCACGAGCGGAGAGTATACAATGAGCAGTTCTTC	CASSSHERRVYNEQFF
.	.	TRBV12-5	TRBJ2-7	TGTGCTAGTGGTTTGCCACGGGATGATTTACAGCAGTACTTC	CASGLPRDDLQQYF
.	.	TRBV29-1	TRBJ1-2	TGTAGCGTTGCCTTCGACAGGCCTCTATCCTATGGCTACACCTTC	CSVAFDRPLSYGYTF
.	TRBD1	TRBV27	TRBJ1-5	TGTGCCAGCCGACAGGGCGCCCAGCAGCCCCAGCATTTT	CASRQGAQQPQHF
.	.	TRBV6-4	TRBJ1-5	TGTGCCAGCAGTGCTGGGGCAGGGCTAAAGCAGCCCCAGCATTTT	CASSAGAGLKQPQHF